A single sample gave rise to the 4 T cell receptor beta chains below, sequenced in a study of T-cell reconstitution after alpha-beta-depleted transplantation in children. The TCRbeta library was prepared with unique molecular identifiers. TCRdb reprocessed the PCR reads via MiXCR and lists one record per CDR3 protein. The sample has 260,000 or so distinct CDR3 sequences, about 12% seen once. Sample: PBMCs from the stem cell graft donor, taken from the stem cell graft. These receptors originate from a human donor who donated a stem cell graft to a child with acute lymphoblastic leukemia.

The chain joins TRBV6-5 to TRBJ1-2, with D possibly matching TRBD1 (5 bases). From germline, CDR1 is MNHEY and CDR2 SVGAGI. This CDR3 region has 12 residues. Trimming removed 0 bases from V and 12 bases from J, with 11 bases in between. The CDR3 DNA follows: TGTGCCAGCAGTTACTCGGGGGAAGGAGACACCTTC. Protein product: CASSYSGEGDTF.

In this sample, this clonotype turned up many times. The rearrangement joins TRBV28 to TRBJ2-7, with D maybe TRBD1 (6 bases). The CDR3 spans 15 residues. Germline CDR1 is MDHEN and CDR2 is SYDVKM. Trimming took 6 bases from V and 0 from J, leaving 15 bases between them. CDR3 protein: CASSSPGTHSYEQYF. In nucleotides, the CDR3 is TGTGCCAGCAGCTCCCCCGGGACACACTCCTACGAGCAGTACTTC. Variable domain in full (rest from reference TRBV28 and TRBJ2-7): DVKVTQSSRYLVKRTGEKVFLECVQDMDHENMFWYRQDPGLGLRLIYFSYDVKMKEKGDIPEGYSVSREKKERFSLILESASTNQTSMYLCASSSPGTHSYEQYFGPGTRLTVT.

CDR3: CSVGQGPEKLFF. For the CDR3, the DNA is TGCAGCGTTGGACAGGGCCCCGAAAAACTGTTTTTT. This chain uses TRBV29-1 with TRBJ1-4; 7 nucleotides agree with TRBD1. This CDR3 is built from 12 residues. CDR1 and CDR2 (germline): SQVTM, ANQGSEA. V trimming: 4 bases; J trimming: 8 bases; junction bases outside the gene matches: 4.

This clonotype was found many times. V is TRBV24-1 and J is TRBJ2-7; weak D call: TRBD2 (6 bases). V lost 5 bases, J lost 5 bases, and 18 bases lay in between. The CDR3 is made up of 15 amino acids. Germline-derived CDR1 and CDR2 are KGHDR and SFDVKD. The CDR3 sequence: CATSAVRGGTDEQYF. The CDR3 DNA reads TGTGCCACCAGTGCCGTCCGTGGTGGGACTGACGAGCAGTACTTC.